This T cell receptor (beta chain) appears in the sequencing data of a study of blood T cells in healthy people across ages. Donors each provided 9.5 to 10 milliliters of peripheral blood. Germline V gives CDR1 MNHEY, CDR2 SMNVEV (reference sequence). V lost 5 bases to trimming and J lost 11 bases, with 17 bases between them. CDR3 length: 13 amino acids. The authors ran a second PCR of 7 to 11 cycles using a sample-barcoded 5' primer and a J-beta primer mix. The study obtained at least 3 million CDR3-containing paired-end reads from every sample. One entry per CDR3 protein, called by TCRdb with MiXCR from the 5' RACE reads. The sample lists roughly 550,000 distinct CDR3 sequences; 24% were seen once. This same sample was also taken into another study, of T cells of mothers and their children. From that second work: Mothers yielded over 9.5 million CDR3 reads, children some 3 million each. Overlap ran slightly, non-significantly higher for related than unrelated mother-child pairs.

This clonotype was sampled from a boy between 5 and 17 years old in good health. V is TRBV27 and J is TRBJ2-3; D possibly matches TRBD1 or TRBD2 (5 bases each). Sequencing was done on a sample of blood. The CDR3 is CASSLSGSRGQYF. In DNA form, the CDR3 reads TGTGCCAGCAGTCTCTCCGGGTCGAGGGGGCAGTATTTT.